Listed below are T cell receptor beta chains from one sample, sequenced in a study of blood T cell repertoires in COVID-19. The method was immunoSEQ multiplex PCR; TCRdb's version includes in-frame clones alone and lacks a portion of them. The data contain roughly 130,000 clones, around 79% of them seen just once; the ten biggest clones take up approximately 3.6%. The source material was peripheral blood. The source of these receptors is a man in his 60s with acute or convalescent COVID-19. CDR3s include the opening cysteine and the closing phenylalanine or tryptophan. The D gene is left open where the match is weak. The size of a clone is reported for some rows only, either as once, few or many, or as a class for expanded clones.

cdr3_nt: TGTGCCAGCAGCTTAACGAGCAGGGCCGGCTCCGAGCAGTACTTC
cdr3_aa: CASSLTSRAGSEQYF
d_call: .
v_call: TRBV7-3
clone_size: .
j_call: TRBJ2-7

cdr3_nt: TGTGCCAGCAGGGAGGACAATCAGCCCCAGCATTTT
cdr3_aa: CASREDNQPQHF
d_call: .
v_call: TRBV6-6
clone_size: .
j_call: TRBJ1-5

cdr3_nt: TGTGCCAGCAGTGAAGCTTGGCTGACTGAAGCTTTCTTT
cdr3_aa: CASSEAWLTEAFF
d_call: .
v_call: TRBV2
clone_size: .
j_call: TRBJ1-1

cdr3_nt: TGTGCCAGCAGGACGACGGGACAAAACTATGGCTACACCTTC
cdr3_aa: CASRTTGQNYGYTF
d_call: .
v_call: TRBV6-5
clone_size: .
j_call: TRBJ1-2

cdr3_nt: TGTGCCAGCAGTTTGAGGGGCAATCAGCCCCAGCATTTT
cdr3_aa: CASSLRGNQPQHF
d_call: .
v_call: TRBV21-1
clone_size: .
j_call: TRBJ1-5

cdr3_nt: TGTGCCAGCAGCTGGGAGCGGACCGGGGAGCTGTTTTTT
cdr3_aa: CASSWERTGELFF
d_call: .
v_call: TRBV27
clone_size: once
j_call: TRBJ2-2

cdr3_nt: TGTGCCAGCAGTTTGACTTCCTCCGAGCAGTACTTC
cdr3_aa: CASSLTSSEQYF
d_call: .
v_call: TRBV28
clone_size: .
j_call: TRBJ2-7

cdr3_nt: TGTGCCAGCAGCTTCGCCGGACAGAGTTACAATCAGCCCCAGCATTTT
cdr3_aa: CASSFAGQSYNQPQHF
d_call: .
v_call: TRBV7-8
clone_size: .
j_call: TRBJ1-5

cdr3_nt: TGTGCCAGTAGCCTGGGACAGACTCTGAACACTGAAGCTTTCTTT
cdr3_aa: CASSLGQTLNTEAFF
d_call: TRBD1
v_call: TRBV19
clone_size: .
j_call: TRBJ1-1

cdr3_nt: TGTGCCAGCTCACCACCGTGGACTAGCGGGAAACTCGGAGATGAGCAGTTCTTC
cdr3_aa: CASSPPWTSGKLGDEQFF
d_call: TRBD2
v_call: TRBV18
clone_size: once
j_call: TRBJ2-1

cdr3_nt: TGTGCCAGCTCACCGCTCCCTCCAGGGAGCAATCAGCCCCAGCATTTT
cdr3_aa: CASSPLPPGSNQPQHF
d_call: .
v_call: TRBV18
clone_size: once
j_call: TRBJ1-5

cdr3_nt: TGTGCCAGCAGCAAGACAGGTTACGAGCAGTACTTC
cdr3_aa: CASSKTGYEQYF
d_call: .
v_call: TRBV6-2/TRBV6-3
clone_size: .
j_call: TRBJ2-7

cdr3_nt: TGTGCCAGCAGCCAGGGACAGGGTATATCTGGCTACACCTTC
cdr3_aa: CASSQGQGISGYTF
d_call: TRBD1
v_call: TRBV16
clone_size: .
j_call: TRBJ1-2

cdr3_nt: TGTGCCAGCAGCCTCCGTTTCCAAGAGACCCAGTACTTC
cdr3_aa: CASSLRFQETQYF
d_call: .
v_call: TRBV11-2
clone_size: .
j_call: TRBJ2-5

cdr3_nt: TGTGCCAGCAGTTACGCGGGGACAGGGGGCTACGAGCAGTACTTC
cdr3_aa: CASSYAGTGGYEQYF
d_call: TRBD1
v_call: TRBV6-2/TRBV6-3
clone_size: .
j_call: TRBJ2-7

cdr3_nt: TGTGCCACCAGTGATTCTGGATGGACAGGGGGCTATGGCTACACCTTC
cdr3_aa: CATSDSGWTGGYGYTF
d_call: TRBD1
v_call: TRBV24-1
clone_size: .
j_call: TRBJ1-2

cdr3_nt: TGTGCCAGCAGCGTAGATTTAGCGGGGTACAATGAGCAGTTCTTC
cdr3_aa: CASSVDLAGYNEQFF
d_call: TRBD2
v_call: TRBV9
clone_size: .
j_call: TRBJ2-1

cdr3_nt: TGTGCCAGCAGTTTCCGGAACACTGAAGCTTTCTTT
cdr3_aa: CASSFRNTEAFF
d_call: .
v_call: TRBV12-3/TRBV12-4
clone_size: once
j_call: TRBJ1-1